The source of this T cell receptor (beta chain) is a study of human T cells and chemical hapten exposure. Looking at the study overall: Patch tests applied 0.01% DPC to the upper back and were scored after 6 days.

This clonotype was found many times. Time point noted: patch test 2, 6 weeks after DPC sensitization. Stated treatment: therapeutic diphenylcyclopropenone sensitization with weekly scalp DPC. TCRdb passed the RACE reads through MiXCR, listing each CDR3 protein once. The sample lists 85,000 to 95,000 distinct CDR3 sequences; 9.5% to 11% were seen once. The CDR3 runs 16 residues. Germline V lookup: CDR1 SGHTA, CDR2 FQGNSA. V lost 1 base and J 4 bases, leaving 15 bases between the germline ends. The rearrangement joins TRBV7-2 to TRBJ2-3; D is uncertain. The sample here was whole blood, taken in connection with sensitization to the hapten diphenylcyclopropenone (DPC). The TCR sequence derives from a man aged 35-49 years with alopecia areata. Some clones in this sample may be carry-over from other donors' samples. The chain's CDR3 is CASSLGNSRVADTQYF. The CDR3 DNA sequence: TGTGCCAGCAGCTTAGGAAATAGTCGAGTGGCAGATACGCAGTATTTT.